This record looks at one T cell receptor (beta chain) sequence and its context. The antigen is unknown. Profiling relied on immunoSEQ multiplex PCR, and the TCRdb table lists in-frame clones only, not all of them. The data hold about 270,000 clones, with 65% to 90% observed a single time. The data were obtained in a study of cytomegalovirus exposure and HLA in healthy donors. Study background: The roughly 700 first-cohort repertoires shared a platform with the 130 or so validation repertoires, as reported in a later analysis.

Germline V gives CDR1 MNHEY, CDR2 SMNVEV (reference sequence). Germline trimming cut 2 bases from V and 2 bases from J; bases unmatched to any gene: 5. This CDR3 has 15 residues. Study-wide results and caveats: Reportedly, cytomegalovirus status was diagnosed with high sensitivity and specificity. Most TCR sequences proved rare, with some public TCRs found in many donors. In vitro experiments confirmed that a few CMV-associated chains were specific for CMV antigens.

The sample taken for sequencing was PBMCs. This sequence was found in a woman between 18 and 30 years old in good health and CMV-seronegative. The rearrangement uses TRBV27 and TRBJ2-7; TRBD1 agrees at 8 bases. Written as DNA, the CDR3 is TGTGCCAGCAGTTTAGCGGGACAGGTGGCCTACGAGCAGTACTTC. Residues: CASSLAGQVAYEQYF.